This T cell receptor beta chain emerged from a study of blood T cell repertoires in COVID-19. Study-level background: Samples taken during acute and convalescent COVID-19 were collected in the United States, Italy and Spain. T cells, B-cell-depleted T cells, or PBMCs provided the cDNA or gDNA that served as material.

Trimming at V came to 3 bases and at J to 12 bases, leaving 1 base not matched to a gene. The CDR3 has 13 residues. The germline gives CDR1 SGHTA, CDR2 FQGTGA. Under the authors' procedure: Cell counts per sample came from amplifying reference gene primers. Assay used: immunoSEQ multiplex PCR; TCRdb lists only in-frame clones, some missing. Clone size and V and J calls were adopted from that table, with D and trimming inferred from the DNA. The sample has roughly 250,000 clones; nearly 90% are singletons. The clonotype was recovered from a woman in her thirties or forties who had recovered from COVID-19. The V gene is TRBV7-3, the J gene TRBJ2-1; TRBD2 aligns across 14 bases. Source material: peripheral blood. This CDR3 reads CASSLGTSGGQFF. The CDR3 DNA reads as TGTGCCAGCAGCTTGGGGACTAGCGGGGGGCAGTTCTTC.